The 26 T cell receptor beta chains below all came from one sample that was sequenced in a study of T cell responses to AZD1222 COVID-19 vaccine. TCRdb keeps only in-frame clones here, not all; method: immunoSEQ multiplex PCR. The data show 130,000 or so clones, roughly nine tenths seen once. The source material was peripheral blood, sampled on day 0 of AZD1222 vaccination. All receptors derive from an adult in good health.

The chain combines TRBV6-5 with TRBJ2-1; TRBD2 matches 9 bases. Germline V gives CDR1 MNHEY, CDR2 SVGAGI. This CDR3 has 15 amino acids. With 7 bases clipped from V and 3 bases from J, the junction kept 7 bases outside the gene matches. The DNA for the CDR3 is TGTGCCAGCAACCGCGGGGGGGCCCTCTACAATGAGCAGTTCTTC. It yields the protein CASNRGGALYNEQFF.

This clone came up a few times. The CDR3 here is CASSDWDTGSEAFF. The CDR3 DNA is TGTGCCAGCAGCGACTGGGACACGGGTTCTGAAGCTTTCTTT. V is TRBV21-1 and J is TRBJ1-1; the table gives TRBD1 as D, unverified against the DNA. TRBV21-1 is an annotated pseudogene. This CDR3 region has 14 residues.

The chain couples TRBV4-2 to TRBJ2-5; 12 bases match TRBD2. The germline V gene has CDR1 LGHNA and CDR2 YNFKEQ. V dropped 0 bases and J dropped 1; count of bases not matched to a gene: 6. The CDR3 runs to 18 residues. The CDR3 region has the DNA TGTGCCAGCAGCCAAGACCTAGCGGGGGGGCGGGGCCAAGAGACCCAGTACTTC. Its translation is CASSQDLAGGRGQETQYF.

V is TRBV4-1 and J is TRBJ1-5, with 7 bases matching TRBD1. The germline V gene has CDR1 MGHRA and CDR2 YSYEKL. CDR3 length: 16 amino acids. Trimming took 0 bases from V and 5 from J; bases not matched to a gene: 7. The CDR3 DNA reads as TGCGCCAGCAGCCAAGAAATAGGGACAGAGGATCAGCCCCAGCATTTT. It is translated as CASSQEIGTEDQPQHF.

CDR3 loop: CAGGQGISGANVLTF. In nucleotides, the CDR3 is TGTGCCGGCGGACAGGGGATCTCTGGGGCCAACGTCCTGACTTTC. The rearrangement links TRBV5-4 to TRBJ2-6, with 9 bases lining up with TRBD1. CDR1 SGHNT and CDR2 YYREEE come from the germline V gene (reference sequence). Losses at the gene ends were 10 bases for V and 0 bases for J; bases not matched to a gene: 5. The CDR3 runs to 15 residues.

J is TRBJ2-6 and V is TRBV5-8; D is ambiguous. CDR3 length: 16 residues. V was cut by 4 bases and J by 0 bases, with 11 bases left in between. Germline assignment: CDR1 SGHTS and CDR2 YDEGEE. The CDR3 bases are TGTGCCAGCAGCCTATTCATGAGCTCTGGGGCCAACGTCCTGACTTTC. Translation: CASSLFMSSGANVLTF.

The chain links TRBV9 to TRBJ2-7; D possibly corresponds to TRBD1 (5 bases). The CDR3 extends over 14 amino acids. Trimming cost V 3 bases and J 3 bases, with 13 bases left between them. The germline gives CDR1 SGDLS, CDR2 YYNGEE. CDR3 sequence reads: CASSGGHEGYEQYF. CDR3 sequence (DNA): TGTGCCAGCAGCGGAGGACATGAAGGCTACGAGCAGTACTTC.

The V call is TRBV7-9, the J call TRBJ2-7, with unresolved D. Germline V gene data show CDR1 as SEHNR and CDR2 as FQNEAQ (reference sequence). This CDR3 region has 15 residues. V was clipped by 5 bases and J by 1 base, with 15 bases between them. The CDR3 loop is CASSPSGLKSYEQYF. The CDR3 DNA reads as TGTGCCAGCAGCCCCTCGGGCCTAAAATCCTACGAGCAGTACTTC.

V gene TRBV18 combines with J gene TRBJ2-5; D remains unclear. This CDR3 comprises 14 residues. Per the germline V gene, CDR1 is KGHSH and CDR2 is LQKENI. The germline V and J ends were trimmed by 0 bases and 5 bases, with 10 bases remaining between them. The CDR3, as DNA: TGTGCCAGCTCACCACCGGACCAATTGGAGACCCAGTACTTC. Translation gives CASSPPDQLETQYF.

J is TRBJ2-5 and V is TRBV7-8, with D tentatively TRBD1 or TRBD2 (7 bases each). The CDR3 length is 16 residues. V was cut by 5 bases and J by 5 bases, with 21 bases left in between. The germline CDR1 and CDR2 sequences are SGHVS and FQNEAQ. CDR3 nucleotide sequence: TGTGCCAGCAGCCGAGACAGGGCGCGGGGGCACGAGACCCAGTACTTC. Its protein product is CASSRDRARGHETQYF.

The chain employs TRBV7-8 and TRBJ1-1; 7 nucleotides match TRBD1. The CDR3 totals 13 residues. Germline CDR1 and CDR2: SGHVS and FQNEAQ. V lost 5 bases, J lost 8 bases, and 8 bases stayed unmatched. CDR3 region: CASSAQLQGEAFF. The CDR3 DNA follows: TGTGCCAGCAGCGCACAGCTACAGGGGGAAGCTTTCTTT.

CDR3 sequence reads: CASSLERVADTQYF. Written as DNA, the CDR3 is TGTGCCAGCAGCTTGGAAAGGGTCGCAGATACGCAGTATTTT. This rearrangement joins TRBV5-4 to TRBJ2-3; no reliable D call. CDR3 length equals 14 residues. Germline CDR1 is SGHNT and CDR2 is YYREEE (reference sequence). V was clipped by 0 bases and J by 4 bases, with 9 bases between them.

V and J are TRBV11-2 and TRBJ2-1; D gene unclear. Trimming took off 5 bases at V and 6 bases at J, with 11 bases between the two ends. The germline V gene has CDR1 SGHAT and CDR2 FQNNGV. The CDR3 has 13 residues. In nucleotides, the CDR3 is TGTGCCAGCAGCCAAACCACCCGCAATGAGCAGTTCTTC. It is translated as CASSQTTRNEQFF. Full variable domain (missing parts from reference TRBV11-2 and TRBJ2-1): EAGVAQSPRYKIIEKRQSVAFWCNPISGHATLYWYQQILGQGPKLLIQFQNNGVVDDSQLPKDRFSAERLKGVDSTLKIQPAKLEDSAVYLCASSQTTRNEQFFGPGTRLTVL.

The chain combines TRBV5-5 with TRBJ1-2, with D unclear. Germline V gene sequence: CDR1 SGHKS, CDR2 YYEKEE (reference sequence). Trimming took off 6 bases at V and 4 bases at J, with 10 bases between the two ends. CDR3 length: 12 amino acids. CDR3 coding DNA: TGTGCCAGCACGGGTGGATCCTATGGCTACACCTTC. This translates into CASTGGSYGYTF.

V and J are TRBV4-2 and TRBJ1-1, with D possibly TRBD1 on 6 matching bases. Per the germline V gene, CDR1 is LGHNA and CDR2 is YNFKEQ. This CDR3 has 15 amino acids. The ends were cut back, 4 bases at V and 5 bases at J, with 17 bases in the middle. Here the CDR3 DNA reads TGTGCCAGCAGCCTAGGGGGGGTAATTCGGACTGAAGCTTTCTTT. Translated, it gives CASSLGGVIRTEAFF.

The chain employs TRBV10-2 and TRBJ2-3, with D possibly being TRBD1 (5 bases). Trimming took off 9 bases at V and 2 bases at J, with 21 bases between the two ends. CDR1 and CDR2 from the germline V gene are WSHSY and SAAADI. This CDR3 region has 16 residues. The DNA for the CDR3 is TGCGCCAGGACCTTCTGTGGGGCGAAGAACACAGATACGCAGTATTTT. It codes for CARTFCGAKNTDTQYF.

The gene calls are TRBV30 and TRBJ1-6; no definite D call. Germline values: CDR1 GTSNPN, CDR2 SVGIG (reference sequence). This CDR3 contains 13 residues. The CDR3 bases are TGTGCAGGGTCTAGCTCCTATAATTCACCCCTCCACTTT. Its translation is CAGSSSYNSPLHF.

V is TRBV5-1 and J is TRBJ1-5; tentative D call: TRBD1 (6 bases). The CDR3 consists of 14 residues. V was cut by 7 bases and J by 5 bases, with 16 bases left in between. The germline V gene has CDR1 SGHRS and CDR2 YFSETQ. CDR3 sequence: CASSLGTSDQPQHF. The CDR3 DNA is TGCGCCAGCTCTCTGGGGACATCCGATCAGCCCCAGCATTTT.

V and J are TRBV5-1 and TRBJ2-5, with a tentative D call TRBD1 (5 bases). With 4 bases removed from V and 5 bases from J, the gap between germline ends came to 27 bases. This CDR3 contains 18 residues. Germline V CDR1 and CDR2: SGHRS, YFSETQ. The CDR3 nucleotides read TGCGCCAGCAGCCCTGGAGCACAGGTTTTTGGGTCACAGGAGACCCAGTACTTC. Amino acids: CASSPGAQVFGSQETQYF.

The J gene is TRBJ2-5, the V gene TRBV28, with D hard to call. The CDR3 covers 12 residues. V lost 6 bases to trimming and J lost 1 base, with 6 bases between them. Germline-derived CDR1 and CDR2 are MDHEN and SYDVKM. For the CDR3, the DNA is TGTGCCAGCAGCGCAGGCCAAGAGACCCAGTACTTC. Translating it yields CASSAGQETQYF.

The chain couples TRBV5-4 to TRBJ2-7; D is ambiguous. Germline CDR1 is SGHNT and CDR2 is YYREEE (reference sequence). The CDR3 is made up of 15 amino acids. Trimming removed 0 bases at V and 0 bases at J, with 10 bases between. CDR3 region: CASSLARNPSYEQYF. Here the CDR3 DNA reads TGTGCCAGCAGCTTGGCGCGGAATCCCTCCTACGAGCAGTACTTC.

The chain is built from TRBV9 and TRBJ1-4, with 12 bases aligning to TRBD1. Germline V CDR1 and CDR2: SGDLS, YYNGEE. V dropped 0 bases and J dropped 7; count of bases not matched to a gene: 4. The CDR3 contains 16 residues. CDR3 loop: CASSVEGTGGREKLFF. Here the CDR3 DNA reads TGTGCCAGCAGCGTAGAAGGGACAGGGGGCCGTGAAAAACTGTTTTTT.

The chain is built from TRBV3-1 (or the pseudogene TRBV3-2) and TRBJ1-2; no clear D. The CDR3 totals 15 residues. Trimming shortened V by 0 bases and J by 4 bases, and 12 bases separated the two germline ends. Germline V CDR1 and CDR2: LGHDT, YNNKEL (reference sequence). Written as DNA, the CDR3 is TGTGCCAGCAGCCAAGAAGCCGCCAGCCTCTATGGCTACACCTTC. This gives the protein CASSQEAASLYGYTF.

The chain joins TRBV12-3 or TRBV12-4 to TRBJ1-1; D is ambiguous. The CDR3 contains 13 residues. The V and J ends lost 5 bases and 0 bases respectively, with 7 bases between them. This CDR3 is CASSPLMNTEAFF. DNA for the CDR3: TGTGCCAGCAGTCCCCTTATGAACACTGAAGCTTTCTTT.

This rearrangement joins TRBV4-2 to TRBJ1-2; D gene ambiguous. Trimming cost V 6 bases and J 1 base, with 9 bases left between them. Germline-derived CDR1 and CDR2 are LGHNA and YNFKEQ. The CDR3 is 13 residues long. The CDR3 sequence: CASSQVINYGYTF. Written as DNA, the CDR3 is TGTGCCAGCAGTCAGGTGATTAACTATGGCTACACCTTC.

CDR3 nucleotide sequence: TGTGCCAGCAGCTCAATAAGCGGGCGCTCCTACAATGAGCAGTTCTTC. Translation: CASSSISGRSYNEQFF. The rearrangement links TRBV7-9 to TRBJ2-1, with D possibly matching TRBD2 (6 bases). The V end was cut by 4 bases, the J end by 0 bases, with 13 bases between. There are 16 residues in the CDR3. Germline lookup yields CDR1 SEHNR and CDR2 FQNEAQ (reference sequence).